These T cell receptor beta chains were read from a single sample in a study of molecular identifiers for immune sequencing clone quantification. TCRdb re-called the PCR reads with MiXCR, one entry per CDR3 protein. This table has hundreds of thousands of distinct CDR3 sequences, about 20% appearing once. Sequenced: naive CD8+ T cells from blood, with Jurkat cell RNA spiked in. All receptors come from a human donor in good health. Some libraries in this study had Jurkat cell RNA spiked in. Both conserved end residues are part of each CDR3. D genes are given only for firm matches. Not all rows give a size; the values are once, few, many and, for expanded clones, a class.

>many|TRBJ1-1|.|TRBV10-2
CASSEFGGENTEAFF
TGCGCCAGCAGTGAGTTTGGGGGCGAGAACACTGAAGCTTTCTTT
>many|TRBJ2-5|.|TRBV3-1
CASSQDFGREETQYF
TGTGCCAGCAGCCAAGATTTCGGGCGAGAAGAGACCCAGTACTTC
>.|TRBJ1-1|.|TRBV6-5
CASSYSQGITEAFF
TGTGCCAGCAGTTACTCCCAGGGGATCACTGAAGCTTTCTTT
>many|TRBJ2-7|.|TRBV6-6
CASPPYPYIDEQYF
TGTGCCAGCCCTCCCTATCCGTATATCGACGAGCAGTACTTC
>many|TRBJ2-5|TRBD1|TRBV28
CASMGQSQETQYF
TGTGCCAGCATGGGACAGTCTCAAGAGACCCAGTACTTC
>many|TRBJ1-2|.|TRBV12-3/TRBV12-4
CASRPTLIDYGYTF
TGTGCCAGCAGACCCACCTTGATTGACTATGGCTACACCTTC
>many|TRBJ2-2|TRBD2|TRBV12-3/TRBV12-4
CASSHGLAGITGELFF
TGTGCCAGCAGCCATGGACTAGCGGGAATCACCGGGGAGCTGTTTTTT
>many|TRBJ2-3|.|TRBV13
CASYDTSTDTQYF
TGTGCCAGCTATGATACTAGCACAGATACGCAGTATTTT
>few|TRBJ2-7|TRBD1|TRBV15
CATSRGQTLSYEQYF
TGTGCCACCAGCAGGGGACAGACCCTCTCCTACGAGCAGTACTTC
>many|TRBJ1-5|.|TRBV6-5
CASSYRAENQPQHF
TGTGCCAGCAGTTACCGGGCCGAGAATCAGCCCCAGCATTTT
>.|TRBJ1-6|.|TRBV7-3
CASSLNPANSPLHF
TGTGCCAGCAGCTTAAATCCAGCGAATTCACCCCTCCACTTT
>few|TRBJ2-4|.|TRBV12-2
CASRLGTVTAKNIQYF
TGTGCAAGTCGCTTAGGAACTGTGACGGCCAAAAACATTCAGTACTTC
>many|TRBJ1-5|.|TRBV15
CATMAGQHSNQPQHF
TGTGCCACCATGGCCGGACAACATAGCAATCAGCCCCAGCATTTT
>many|TRBJ2-7|.|TRBV25-1
CASSETPLTGLMYEQYF
TGTGCCAGCAGTGAAACCCCCCTAACAGGGCTCATGTACGAGCAGTACTTC
>few|TRBJ2-1|.|TRBV14
CASSQQGAGYNGEQFF
TGTGCCAGCAGCCAACAGGGAGCTGGCTACAATGGTGAGCAGTTCTTC
>many|TRBJ1-1|TRBD1|TRBV2
CASITGGYTEAFF
TGTGCCAGCATCACAGGGGGCTACACTGAAGCTTTCTTT
>many|TRBJ2-7|TRBD1|TRBV20-1
CSARDGTASSYEQYF
TGCAGTGCTAGAGACGGGACAGCGAGCTCCTACGAGCAGTACTTC
>.|TRBJ2-2|.|TRBV19
CASSIQGNTGELFF
TGTGCCAGTAGTATACAGGGGAACACCGGGGAGCTGTTTTTT
>few|TRBJ2-7|.|TRBV2
CASSEGQGVGEQYF
TGTGCCAGCAGTGAAGGGCAGGGTGTTGGCGAGCAGTACTTC
>many|TRBJ2-2|.|TRBV15
CATSRDLQGVNTGELFF
TGTGCCACCAGCAGAGATTTGCAGGGAGTAAACACCGGGGAGCTGTTTTTT
>many|TRBJ1-4|.|TRBV28
CASSSGGREGLFF
TGTGCCAGCAGTTCCGGGGGCAGGGAAGGGCTGTTTTTT
>many|TRBJ2-5|TRBD1|TRBV5-6
CASSLTTGVIITKETQYF
TGTGCCAGCAGCTTGACGACAGGGGTAATAATAACAAAAGAGACCCAGTACTTC
>many|TRBJ1-1|TRBD1|TRBV28
CASSYGDRGFTEAFF
TGTGCCAGCAGTTATGGGGACAGGGGGTTTACTGAAGCTTTCTTT
>.|TRBJ2-7|.|TRBV6-2/TRBV6-3
CASRTGSPEQYF
TGTGCCAGCAGGACGGGAAGTCCCGAGCAGTACTTC
>many|TRBJ2-1|TRBD1|TRBV4-3
CASSQESDRGGNEQFF
TGCGCCAGCAGCCAAGAATCGGACAGGGGGGGCAATGAGCAGTTCTTC
>many|TRBJ2-7|TRBD1|TRBV20-1
CSVKPLSQGSGEQYF
TGCAGTGTTAAACCCCTCTCACAGGGGTCAGGCGAGCAGTACTTC
>.|TRBJ1-1|.|TRBV5-1
CASSLVGRAGTEAFF
TGCGCCAGCAGCTTGGTAGGCAGGGCTGGCACTGAAGCTTTCTTT
>many|TRBJ2-2|.|TRBV12-3/TRBV12-4
CASSFLNQGGPGTGELFF
TGTGCCAGCAGTTTTCTTAATCAGGGAGGCCCGGGGACCGGGGAGCTGTTTTTT
>many|TRBJ1-1|TRBD1|TRBV13
CASSGGDSMNTEAFF
TGTGCCAGCAGCGGCGGGGACAGCATGAACACTGAAGCTTTCTTT
>many|TRBJ1-5|TRBD1|TRBV28
CASSPRGHNQPQHF
TGTGCCAGCAGTCCCAGGGGGCACAATCAGCCCCAGCATTTT
>few|TRBJ2-3|.|TRBV5-1
CASSEGPALTDTQYF
TGCGCCAGCAGCGAGGGGCCTGCACTAACAGATACGCAGTATTTT
>many|TRBJ1-1|.|TRBV7-8
CASSLGRTRDPEAFF
TGTGCCAGCAGCTTAGGACGGACGAGGGACCCTGAAGCTTTCTTT
>.|TRBJ2-7|TRBD1|TRBV19
CASSPGQGPWEQYF
TGTGCCAGTAGTCCGGGACAGGGGCCTTGGGAGCAGTACTTC
>.|TRBJ2-5|TRBD1|TRBV30
CAWSVGQGVFLETQYF
TGTGCCTGGAGTGTAGGCCAGGGGGTCTTTTTGGAGACCCAGTACTTC
>many|TRBJ2-7|TRBD1|TRBV27
CASSQITGTGVYEQYF
TGTGCCAGCAGCCAAATAACCGGGACAGGGGTCTACGAGCAGTACTTC
>many|TRBJ2-7|TRBD2|TRBV19
CASSPETSNEQYF
TGTGCCAGTAGTCCCGAGACTAGCAACGAGCAGTACTTC
>many|TRBJ2-3|.|TRBV7-2
CASSLWYRVADTQYF
TGTGCCAGCAGCTTATGGTATAGGGTGGCAGATACGCAGTATTTT
>.|TRBJ2-1|TRBD1|TRBV6-5
CASSYRDSSYNEQFF
TGTGCCAGCAGTTACAGGGACAGCTCCTACAATGAGCAGTTCTTC
>many|TRBJ1-1|TRBD1|TRBV9
CASSVATGGSEAFF
TGTGCCAGCAGCGTAGCCACAGGGGGCTCTGAAGCTTTCTTT
>.|TRBJ2-7|TRBD2|TRBV3-1
CASRVAGAPYELYF
TGTGCCAGCAGGGTAGCGGGGGCCCCCTACGAGCTGTACTTC
>.|TRBJ1-1|.|TRBV19
CASSIAGLRTEAFF
TGTGCCAGTAGTATCGCCGGGCTGAGGACTGAAGCTTTCTTT
>many|TRBJ2-1|TRBD1|TRBV4-3
CASSQDMGQGFYNEQFF
TGCGCCAGCAGCCAAGATATGGGACAGGGGTTCTACAATGAGCAGTTCTTC
>many|TRBJ2-5|.|TRBV7-2
CASSLALGGYQETQYF
TGTGCCAGCAGCTTAGCGCTCGGCGGGTACCAAGAGACCCAGTACTTC
>many|TRBJ1-1|.|TRBV10-2
CASSAPGRGGGTEAFF
TGCGCCAGCAGTGCTCCAGGACGGGGAGGGGGTACTGAAGCTTTCTTT